This is a list of T cell receptor beta chains from one sample in a study of blood T cell repertoires in COVID-19. Clones were sequenced by immunoSEQ multiplex PCR, and TCRdb holds only the in-frame ones, with some missing. The table shows about 200,000 clones, with around 85% occurring only once. Input material: peripheral blood. Source of these receptors: a man between 60 and 75 years old with COVID-19, enrolled during active disease. CDR3s include the opening cysteine and the closing phenylalanine or tryptophan. Each record gives: D gene, J gene, clone size, V gene, CDR3 protein, CDR3 DNA. The D gene is left open where the match is weak. Clone size is not always given. Where it is, it says once, few, many or a class for expanded clones.

>-|TRBJ1-2|once|TRBV7-9
CASAGENYGYTF
TGTGCCAGCGCCGGGGAGAACTATGGCTACACCTTC
>-|TRBJ2-3|-|TRBV9
CASSVGQGTDTQYF
TGTGCCAGCAGCGTAGGACAAGGCACAGATACGCAGTATTTT
>-|TRBJ1-1|few|TRBV10-1
CASSAPIDTEAFF
TGCGCCAGCAGTGCCCCTATCGACACTGAAGCTTTCTTT
>TRBD1|TRBJ1-2|-|TRBV7-9
CASSATGIDRGYTF
TGTGCCAGCAGCGCGACAGGGATCGACCGCGGCTACACCTTC
>-|TRBJ2-3|-|TRBV5-4
CASSLGFGGGTDTQYF
TGTGCCAGCAGCTTGGGGTTTGGCGGCGGCACAGATACGCAGTATTTT
>-|TRBJ2-7|-|TRBV27
CASFGTSYEQYF
TGTGCCAGCTTCGGGACTTCCTACGAGCAGTACTTC
>-|TRBJ1-2|-|TRBV4-2
CASSQDSQGHYGYTF
TGTGCCAGCAGCCAAGACTCACAGGGTCACTATGGCTACACCTTC
>-|TRBJ2-3|-|TRBV5-1
CASSLDYLSTDTQYF
TGCGCCAGCAGCTTGGACTACCTTAGCACAGATACGCAGTATTTT
>-|TRBJ1-1|-|TRBV9
CASSAWTELRMGAFF
TGTGCCAGCAGCGCTTGGACAGAGCTTAGAATGGGGGCTTTCTTT
>-|TRBJ1-1|-|TRBV2
CASTLGGEMNTEAFF
TGTGCCAGCACCCTAGGGGGGGAGATGAACACTGAAGCTTTCTTT
>TRBD2|TRBJ2-5|-|TRBV30
CAWTGTSGRGNF
TGTGCCTGGACCGGGACTAGCGGGAGGGGTAACTTC
>TRBD1|TRBJ1-6|-|TRBV19
CASSNPGGSYNSPLHF
TGTGCCAGTAGTAACCCAGGGGGCTCCTATAATTCACCCCTCCACTTT
>-|TRBJ2-7|-|TRBV13
CASSLGFAGLYEQYF
TGTGCCAGCAGCTTAGGCTTCGCAGGGCTGTACGAGCAGTACTTC
>-|TRBJ1-2|-|TRBV5-1
CASSPGQSYYGYTF
TGCGCCAGCAGCCCTGGACAGAGCTACTATGGCTACACCTTC
>TRBD1|TRBJ2-1|-|TRBV4-1
CASSSRDSMNNEQFF
TGCGCCAGCAGCAGCCGGGACAGCATGAACAATGAGCAGTTCTTC
>-|TRBJ2-3|-|TRBV2
CASSVLVTDTQYF
TGTGCCAGCAGTGTTCTAGTAACAGATACGCAGTATTTT
>-|TRBJ2-7|-|TRBV24-1
CATTPGLYYEQYF
TGTGCCACCACCCCGGGACTCTACTACGAGCAGTACTTC
>-|TRBJ2-7|-|TRBV5-3
CARSLEGPGQSPYEQYF
TGTGCCAGAAGCTTGGAAGGGCCAGGACAGAGTCCCTACGAGCAGTACTTC
>-|TRBJ1-2|few|TRBV9
CASSVGPNRANYGYTF
TGTGCCAGCAGCGTAGGCCCTAACCGAGCTAACTATGGCTACACCTTC
>-|TRBJ1-3|-|TRBV7-9
CASSLVGGTDTIYF
TGTGCCAGCAGCTTAGTAGGAGGGACTGACACCATATATTTT
>TRBD1|TRBJ1-5|-|TRBV7-2
CASSLWGQSNQPQHF
TGTGCCAGCAGCTTATGGGGACAGAGCAATCAGCCCCAGCATTTT
>TRBD2|TRBJ2-7|-|TRBV27
CASSSGSGRSYEQYF
TGTGCCAGCAGTTCGGGTAGCGGGCGCTCCTACGAGCAGTACTTC
>-|TRBJ1-2|-|TRBV29-1
CSVEGGSSTF
TGCAGCGTTGAGGGAGGGTCGTCCACCTTC
>-|TRBJ2-5|-|TRBV12-3/TRBV12-4
CASSSLGQETQYF
TGTGCCAGCAGTTCCCTAGGCCAAGAGACCCAGTACTTC
>TRBD2|TRBJ2-2|-|TRBV7-6
CASSFGRGVPGELFF
TGTGCCAGCAGCTTCGGCCGGGGGGTTCCCGGGGAGCTGTTTTTT
>TRBD2|TRBJ2-3|-|TRBV3-1/TRBV3-2
CASSRLAGGSTDTQYF
TGTGCCAGCAGCCGACTAGCGGGAGGATCCACAGATACGCAGTATTTT
>-|TRBJ2-7|-|TRBV7-2
CASSLGGQGVGEQYF
TGTGCCAGCAGCTTAGGAGGTCAGGGTGTGGGGGAGCAGTACTTC
>-|TRBJ2-6|once|TRBV7-2
CASSPNPIQSGANVLTF
TGTGCCAGCAGCCCTAACCCAATCCAATCTGGGGCCAACGTCCTGACTTTC
>-|TRBJ2-1|-|TRBV30
CAWSTGTPYNEQFF
TGTGCCTGGAGTACCGGGACACCTTACAATGAGCAGTTCTTC
>TRBD1|TRBJ1-2|-|TRBV6-5
CASSSSDREGGYTF
TGTGCCAGCAGTTCCTCCGACAGGGAAGGCGGCTACACCTTC